The subject of this entry is one T cell receptor (beta chain). Its specificity is not known. The data belong to a study of cytomegalovirus exposure and HLA in healthy donors. Overall study context: The approximately 120 validation repertoires used the same platform as the 550 to 850 first-cohort repertoires (as reported by a later analysis).

Whole-study findings and limits: Under in vitro conditions, a few CMV-associated chains were confirmed as specific for CMV antigens. Most TCRs appeared rarely, but some public TCRs recurred in many donors.

CDR1 and CDR2 from the germline V gene are MNHEY and SMNVEV (reference sequence). V gave up 7 bases and J gave up 3 bases, with 15 bases separating them. This CDR3 is 14 amino acids long. Produced via immunoSEQ multiplex PCR; TCRdb's table is partial and in-frame only. The repertoire holds about 79,000 clones, with over 85% as singletons. The specimen sequenced was PBMCs. The chain links TRBV27 to TRBJ1-1; a weak D match, TRBD1 (5 bases). The sequence derives from a woman younger than 45 in good health and CMV-seronegative. As DNA, the CDR3 is TGTGCCAGCACTTCATGGGGGGGACACACTGAAGCTTTCTTT. Translation gives CASTSWGGHTEAFF.